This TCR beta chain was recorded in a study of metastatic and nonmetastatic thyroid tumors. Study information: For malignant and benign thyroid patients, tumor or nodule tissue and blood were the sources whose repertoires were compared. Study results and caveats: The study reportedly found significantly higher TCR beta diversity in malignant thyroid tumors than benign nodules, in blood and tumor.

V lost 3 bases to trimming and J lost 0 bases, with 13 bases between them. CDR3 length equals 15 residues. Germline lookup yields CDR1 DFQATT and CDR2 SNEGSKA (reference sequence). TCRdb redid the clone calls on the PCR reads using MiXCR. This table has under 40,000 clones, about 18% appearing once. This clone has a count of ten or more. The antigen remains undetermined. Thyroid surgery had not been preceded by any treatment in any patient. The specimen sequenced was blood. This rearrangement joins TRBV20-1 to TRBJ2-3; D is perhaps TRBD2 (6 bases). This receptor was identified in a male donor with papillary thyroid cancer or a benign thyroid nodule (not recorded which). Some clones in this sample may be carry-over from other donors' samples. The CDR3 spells CSASIWGGSTDTQYF. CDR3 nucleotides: TGCAGTGCTAGTATTTGGGGAGGTAGCACAGATACGCAGTATTTT.